This T cell receptor (beta chain) was retrieved from a study of identical twins. General study results and limits: Twin pairs had excess sharing that was weaker in beta out-of-frame sequences.

Comment on this clonotype: Its antigen is undetermined.

TCRdb re-analysed the 5' RACE reads in MiXCR, keeping a single row per CDR3 protein. The table shows a few hundred thousand distinct CDR3 sequences, with 9.6% occurring only once. The CDR3 runs to 17 residues. Germline V gene lookup returns CDR1 LNHNV and CDR2 YYDKDF (reference sequence). The V end was cut by 0 bases, the J end by 0 bases, with 9 bases between. The same data also went into a second study, on yellow fever vaccine responses in identical twins.

The chain couples TRBV15 to TRBJ2-6; D perhaps matches TRBD2 (5 bases). Sequenced sample: PBMCs. This TCR derives from a woman between 18 and 30 years old in good health. CDR3 loop: CATSRDLAYSGANVLTF. DNA for the CDR3: TGTGCCACCAGCAGAGACCTAGCCTACTCTGGGGCCAACGTCCTGACTTTC.